Following are 16 T cell receptor beta chains from one sample sequenced in a study of early T cells in non-severe SARS-CoV-2 infection. Each CDR3 protein is one row after TCRdb ran MiXCR on the 5' RACE reads. The sample contains approximately 66,000 distinct CDR3 sequences, around 12% of which appear only once. Input material: whole blood. These receptors were obtained from an adult who was a healthcare worker with PCR-confirmed SARS-CoV-2 infection or an uninfected control (not recorded which).

In this sample, this clonotype turned up many times. The chain is built from TRBV5-4 and TRBJ2-5, with 10 bases identical to TRBD2. The CDR3 runs to 15 residues. The germline CDR1 and CDR2 sequences are SGHNT and YYREEE (reference sequence). V dropped 4 bases and J dropped 3; count of bases not matched to a gene: 6. This CDR3 is CASSTRTSGKETQYF. The CDR3 DNA sequence: TGTGCCAGCAGCACCCGGACTAGCGGAAAAGAGACCCAGTACTTC.

This clonotype was seen repeatedly, ten times or more. The V gene is TRBV19, the J gene TRBJ2-7, with 7 nucleotides matching TRBD2. CDR3 length: 16 residues. Trimming at V came to 4 bases and at J to 2 bases, leaving 11 bases not matched to a gene. CDR1 is LNHDA and CDR2 is SQIVND in the germline V gene (reference sequence). DNA of the CDR3: TGTGCCAGTAGTAAACGCGGACTAAGCGGGACCTACGAGCAGTACTTC. Its translation is CASSKRGLSGTYEQYF.

This clonotype was counted only a few times. This sequence joins TRBV20-1 and TRBJ2-3; a possible D gene is TRBD2 (5 bases). CDR1 and CDR2 (germline): DFQATT, SNEGSKA (reference sequence). V lost 7 bases, J lost 0 bases, and 14 bases lay in between. This CDR3 contains 14 residues. DNA of the CDR3: TGCAGTGGGAGGAAGGAAACAAGCACAGATACGCAGTATTTT. Its translation: CSGRKETSTDTQYF.

Of note for this clonotype: Given a much more abundant clone one base away, this may be a read error. J is TRBJ1-1 and V is TRBV6-2 or TRBV6-3; no definite D call. The CDR3 contains 12 residues. Germline V gene lookup returns CDR1 MNHEY and CDR2 SVGEGT. The CDR3 region has the DNA TGTGTCCAGAACGGACCTAACACTGAAGCTTTCTTT. Translated: CVQNGPNTEAFF.

In its sample, this clonotype was seen many times. V gene TRBV6-2 or TRBV6-3 combines with J gene TRBJ1-5, with D possibly matching TRBD1 (6 bases). There are 15 residues in the CDR3. Germline CDR1 and CDR2: MNHEY and SVGEGT. The V end lost 3 bases, the J end lost 2 bases, and 11 bases lay between the germline ends. CDR3 region: CASSYGGLGNQPQHF. The CDR3 DNA sequence: TGTGCCAGCAGTTATGGGGGCCTAGGCAATCAGCCCCAGCATTTT.

There are many counts of this clonotype. The rearrangement uses TRBV7-2 and TRBJ2-3, with D unclear. Germline assignment: CDR1 SGHTA and CDR2 FQGNSA. This CDR3 spans 11 amino acids. V lost 5 bases and J 1 base, leaving 1 base between the germline ends. The CDR3 spells CASSRTDTQYF. Written as DNA, the CDR3 is TGTGCCAGCAGCCGCACAGATACGCAGTATTTT.

J is TRBJ2-3 and V is TRBV20-1; D gene uncertain. The CDR3 totals 10 residues. V shed 4 bases and J shed 2 bases, with 1 base lying between them. The germline V gene encodes CDR1 DFQATT and CDR2 SNEGSKA (reference sequence). The DNA of the CDR3 is TGCAGTGCTATCACAGATACGCAGTATTTT. This encodes CSAITDTQYF.

This clonotype was seen ten or more times. V usage is TRBV25-1 and J usage is TRBJ2-7, with 10 positions matching TRBD2. This CDR3 comprises 17 residues. The germline CDR1 and CDR2 sequences are MGHDK and SYGVNS. Losses at the gene ends were 5 bases for V and 5 bases for J; bases not matched to a gene: 15. The CDR3 DNA follows: TGTGCCAGCAGTTCGCCCATGGTAGCGGGAGGAGGGCACGAGCAGTACTTC. As protein: CASSSPMVAGGGHEQYF.

In this sample, this clonotype turned up a few times. The rearrangement joins TRBV7-2 to TRBJ2-7, with 8 bases that match TRBD2. The CDR3 consists of 14 residues. V trimming: 6 bases; J trimming: 7 bases; junction bases outside the gene matches: 11. Germline CDR1 is SGHTA and CDR2 is FQGNSA. The CDR3 spells CASRSSREDWEQYF. The CDR3 coding sequence is TGTGCCAGCAGATCATCGCGGGAGGATTGGGAGCAGTACTTC. The full variable domain, completed using reference TRBV7-2 and TRBJ2-7, is GAGVSQSPSNKVTEKGKDVELRCDPISGHTALYWYRQSLGQGLEFLIYFQGNSAPDKSGLPSDRFSAERTGGSVSTLTIQRTQQEDSAVYLCASRSSREDWEQYFGPGTRLTVT.

The chain carries TRBV18 and TRBJ1-1, with D unclear. V gave up 5 bases and J gave up 5 bases, with 12 bases separating them. CDR3 size: 13 residues. Germline lookup yields CDR1 KGHSH and CDR2 LQKENI. CDR3 DNA sequence: TGTGCCAGCTCATCTGGAGTGAGGACTGAAGCTTTCTTT. Translated: CASSSGVRTEAFF.

This clonotype was counted a few times. The J gene is TRBJ2-7, the V gene TRBV10-1; D may be TRBD1 or TRBD2 (5 bases each). Per the germline V gene, CDR1 is WNHNN and CDR2 is SYGVQD (reference sequence). V dropped 3 bases and J dropped 4 bases, with 13 bases sitting between them. The CDR3 loop spans 14 amino acids. CDR3 coding DNA: TGCGCCAGCAGTGATTCCGGGACGCGATACGAGCAGTACTTC. This sequence encodes CASSDSGTRYEQYF.

This clonotype was seen ten or more times. The chain is built from TRBV11-2 and TRBJ1-6; D gene uncertain. This CDR3 is built from 12 residues. Per germline, CDR1 SGHAT and CDR2 FQNNGV. V lost 1 base and J 10 bases, leaving 5 bases between the germline ends. CDR3 loop: CASSLGRSPLHF. The CDR3, as DNA: TGTGCCAGCAGCTTAGGCCGCTCACCCCTCCACTTT.

This clonotype was seen a few times. The V and J genes are TRBV7-2 and TRBJ2-5; D ambiguous. The CDR3 is made up of 13 amino acids. Trimming left V 3 bases short and J 0 bases short, with 5 bases between. Germline V gene sequence: CDR1 SGHTA, CDR2 FQGNSA. CDR3 nucleotide sequence: TGTGCCAGCAGCTTTCAGAACCAAGAGACCCAGTACTTC. This codes for CASSFQNQETQYF.

This rearrangement joins TRBV6-1 to TRBJ2-1; 7 bases map to TRBD1. CDR3 size: 15 residues. The germline CDR1 and CDR2 sequences are MNHNS and SASEGT. Losses at the gene ends were 6 bases for V and 4 bases for J; bases not matched to a gene: 9. The CDR3 bases are TGTGCCAGCAGCGACAGGGCGGTCACTTACAATGAGCAGTTCTTC. As protein: CASSDRAVTYNEQFF.

In this sample, this clonotype turned up a few times. The V call is TRBV6-2 or TRBV6-3, the J call TRBJ2-7, with TRBD1 matching over 10 bases. The J segment lost 6 bases and the V segment lost 6 bases, leaving 8 bases of the junction unmatched. The CDR3 extends over 14 amino acids. CDR1 is MNHEY and CDR2 is SVGEGT in the germline V gene. The CDR3 sequence is CASRFIGQGGEQYF. Here the CDR3 DNA reads TGTGCCAGCAGATTCATTGGACAGGGGGGCGAGCAGTACTTC.

This clonotype was detected many times. The chain has TRBV5-1 and TRBJ2-7; a possible D gene is TRBD1 (6 bases). The length of the CDR3 is 14 residues. V was clipped by 1 base and J by 3 bases, with 11 bases between them. The V gene's germline CDR1 is SGHRS and CDR2 YFSETQ. CDR3 loop: CASSLRQASYEQYF. Written as DNA, the CDR3 is TGCGCCAGCAGCTTGAGACAGGCCAGCTACGAGCAGTACTTC.